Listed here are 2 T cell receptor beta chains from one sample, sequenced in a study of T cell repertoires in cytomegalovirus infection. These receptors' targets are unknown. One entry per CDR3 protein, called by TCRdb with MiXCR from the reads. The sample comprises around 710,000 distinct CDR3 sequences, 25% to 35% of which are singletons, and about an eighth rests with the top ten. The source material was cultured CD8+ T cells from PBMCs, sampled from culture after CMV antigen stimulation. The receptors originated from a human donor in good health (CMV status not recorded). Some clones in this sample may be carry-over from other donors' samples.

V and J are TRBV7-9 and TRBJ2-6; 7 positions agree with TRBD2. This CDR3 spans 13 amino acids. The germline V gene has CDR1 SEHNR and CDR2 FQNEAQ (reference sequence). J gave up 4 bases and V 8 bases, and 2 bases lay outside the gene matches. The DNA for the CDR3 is TGTGCCAGCGAAGCGGGGGGGGCCAACGTCCTGACTTTC. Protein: CASEAGGANVLTF.

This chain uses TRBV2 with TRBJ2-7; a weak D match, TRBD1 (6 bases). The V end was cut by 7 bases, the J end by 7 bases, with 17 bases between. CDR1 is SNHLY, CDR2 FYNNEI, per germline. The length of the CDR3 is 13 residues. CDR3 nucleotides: TGTGCCAGCACTCCTCTTCCTAGGGGGGAGCAGTACTTC. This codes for CASTPLPRGEQYF.